This TCR beta chain was sequenced during a study of CD8 T cells in ankylosing spondylitis. A note on this clonotype: The antigen is not known.

TCRdb re-called the 5' RACE reads through MiXCR, storing one row per CDR3 protein. The table includes hundreds of thousands of distinct CDR3 sequences, roughly 15% detected once. Study results and limitations: Characteristic of ankylosing spondylitis blood, it appeared, was a TCR beta motif comprising eight highly homologous variants.

Germline lookup yields CDR1 DFQATT and CDR2 SNEGSKA (reference sequence). V lost 6 bases to trimming and J lost 8 bases; unmatched junction nucleotides: 18. The CDR3 is 15 residues long. The sequenced material came from blood, either unsorted or a sorted T cell fraction (not recorded which). This chain uses TRBV20-1 with TRBJ1-2, with 7 bases identical to TRBD1. The clonotype originates from a male donor with ankylosing spondylitis. The CDR3 spells CSAGGTDSSAGGYTF. The CDR3 DNA is TGCAGTGCGGGAGGGACAGATTCCTCAGCTGGGGGCTACACCTTC.